This entry describes one T cell receptor (beta chain). Its target is not known. The source of the sample is a study of CD8+ T cells in alopecia areata. Study in general: Tofacitinib dosing lasted 6 to 18 months, which was then followed by 6 months off drug.

Following RNA extraction, reverse transcription yielded cDNA that acted as the sequencing template. The assay was immunoSEQ multiplex PCR, and TCRdb's table has in-frame clones only and misses some. The table includes 95,000 to 100,000 clones, around 55% detected once. Study-level points and caveats: Both scalp clonality and the expanded CD8+ clones among the top 100 showed a significant decrease with tofacitinib.

The treatment is: oral pan-JAK inhibitor, 5-10 mg twice daily. In germline, CDR1 is SQVTM, CDR2 ANQGSEA. The CDR3 loop spans 13 amino acids. V lost 2 bases and J lost 4, with 8 bases in between. The TCR was taken from a human donor with alopecia areata. J is TRBJ2-2 and V is TRBV29-1, with D perhaps TRBD1 (5 bases). The sequenced sample was CD8+ T cells sorted from blood, obtained at week 4, from a patient treated with tofacitinib. The CDR3 sequence: CSVESGFTGELFF. In DNA form, the CDR3 reads TGCAGCGTTGAATCAGGGTTCACCGGGGAGCTGTTTTTT.